This TCR beta chain was sequenced in a study of T cell changes during pregnancy in multiple sclerosis. The repertoire was sequenced with immunoSEQ multiplex PCR; TCRdb's copy has only in-frame clones and lacks some. This table has about 80,000 clones, 94% appearing once. The V gene end was trimmed by 6 bases and the J gene end by 5 bases; junction bases not matched to a gene: 9. Germline lookup yields CDR1 KGHSH and CDR2 LQKENI. This CDR3 contains 14 residues. The material sequenced was peripheral blood, taken in the second trimester of pregnancy. V is TRBV18 and J is TRBJ2-7, with 8 nucleotides matching TRBD2. This receptor was identified in a female donor in good health, enrolled as a control in a pregnancy study. DNA of the CDR3: TGTGCCAGCTCGCGGGCGGGGGGTGAGGACGAGCAGTACTTC. Translation: CASSRAGGEDEQYF.